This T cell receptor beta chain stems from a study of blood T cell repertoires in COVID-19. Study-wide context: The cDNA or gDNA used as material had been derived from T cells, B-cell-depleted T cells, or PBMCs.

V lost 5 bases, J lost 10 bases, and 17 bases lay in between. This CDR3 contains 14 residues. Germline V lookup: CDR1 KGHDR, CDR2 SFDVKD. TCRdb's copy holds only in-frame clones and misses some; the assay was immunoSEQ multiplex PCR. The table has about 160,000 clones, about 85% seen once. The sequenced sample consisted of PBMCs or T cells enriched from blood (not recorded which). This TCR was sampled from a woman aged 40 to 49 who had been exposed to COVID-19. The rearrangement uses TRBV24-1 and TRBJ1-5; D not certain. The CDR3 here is CATSVRSSSGPQHF. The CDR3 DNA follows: TGTGCCACCAGTGTGAGGTCCAGCTCCGGCCCCCAGCATTTT.